The 19 T cell receptor beta chains below all came from one sample that was sequenced in a study of T cell repertoires in cytomegalovirus infection. From the reads, TCRdb called clonotypes with MiXCR, one entry per CDR3 protein. Of about 700,000 distinct CDR3 sequences listed, roughly a third were seen once; the top ten hold 15% to 20%. For these receptors, no antigen is known. Here the sequenced sample was cultured PBMCs, taken from culture after CMV antigen stimulation. The receptors here all came from a human donor in good health (CMV status not recorded). Some clones in this sample may be carry-over from other donors' samples.

In DNA form, the CDR3 reads TGCGCCAGCAGCCATCGAGGGACACCGTCGACGGAGCCCCAGCATTTT. Protein product: CASSHRGTPSTEPQHF. The rearrangement joins TRBV23-1 to TRBJ1-5; D possibly corresponds to TRBD1 (6 bases). TRBV23-1 is classed as an ORF, of uncertain function. This CDR3 contains 16 residues. V was pared by 6 bases and J by 8 bases, with 23 bases between.

V usage is TRBV6-2 or TRBV6-3 and J usage is TRBJ2-1; D tentatively reads TRBD1 or TRBD2 (5 bases each). Per germline, CDR1 MNHEY and CDR2 SVGEGT. CDR3 length: 15 residues. Trimming took off 6 bases at V and 5 bases at J, with 17 bases between the two ends. CDR3 sequence (DNA): TGTGCCAGCAGGAAGGGGCGGGCACCAAACAATGAGCAGTTCTTC. Its translation: CASRKGRAPNNEQFF.

This clonotype was seen more than once but under ten times. The V and J genes are TRBV2 and TRBJ1-5; D is unresolved. Germline V gene lookup returns CDR1 SNHLY and CDR2 FYNNEI. Trimming removed 2 bases at V and 0 bases at J, with 14 bases between. The CDR3 sequence is 17 residues long. In DNA, the CDR3 is TGTGCCAGCAGTGAATCGTACGAAGGAGATAGCAATCAGCCCCAGCATTTT. Protein: CASSESYEGDSNQPQHF.

The chain joins TRBV20-1 to TRBJ2-5; 9 positions agree with TRBD1. Germline loops: CDR1 DFQATT, CDR2 SNEGSKA (reference sequence). J gave up 0 bases and V 3 bases, and 8 bases lay outside the gene matches. CDR3 length: 16 amino acids. In DNA form, the CDR3 reads TGCAGTGCTAGTCCGATCGGACAGGGGTACCAAGAGACCCAGTACTTC. Translating gives CSASPIGQGYQETQYF.

The chain has TRBV12-5 and TRBJ2-7, with 8 bases matching TRBD2. V was clipped by 4 bases and J by 2 bases; unmatched bases: 10. Germline CDR1 and CDR2: LGHNT and FRNRAP. This CDR3 has 16 amino acids. CDR3 residues: CASGSSGGQLTYEQYF. CDR3 DNA: TGTGCTAGTGGTTCCAGCGGGGGCCAACTAACCTACGAGCAGTACTTC.

The chain carries TRBV11-2 and TRBJ1-5; 8 bases are shared with TRBD1. V lost 3 bases, J lost 1 base, and 14 bases stayed unmatched. CDR1 is SGHAT and CDR2 is FQNNGV in the germline V gene. The CDR3 has 19 amino acids. Here the CDR3 reads CASSFRNNRYRGSNQPQHF. CDR3 DNA: TGTGCCAGCAGCTTTCGAAATAATCGGTACAGGGGGAGCAATCAGCCCCAGCATTTT.

The chain couples TRBV25-1 to TRBJ2-7; tentatively, D is TRBD1 or TRBD2 (5 bases each). The germline CDR1 and CDR2 sequences are MGHDK and SYGVNS. The V and J ends lost 7 bases and 3 bases respectively, with 7 bases between them. CDR3 length: 11 residues. This chain's CDR3 is CASMRGYEQYF. The CDR3, as DNA: TGTGCCAGCATGAGGGGCTACGAGCAGTACTTC.

A single count supports this clonotype. The rearrangement uses TRBV20-1 and TRBJ1-5; D is uncertain. The CDR3 sequence is 14 residues long. The germline V gene encodes CDR1 DFQATT and CDR2 SNEGSKA (reference sequence). V lost 3 bases, J lost 0 bases, and 9 bases lay in between. The CDR3 loop reads CSARRPDSNQPQHF. The CDR3 DNA follows: TGCAGTGCTAGGAGACCCGATAGCAATCAGCCCCAGCATTTT.

In DNA form, the CDR3 reads TGTGCCAGCAGCCTCTTAGAGGGGGGGTTAGATACGCAGTATTTT. Translation: CASSLLEGGLDTQYF. The J gene is TRBJ2-3, the V gene TRBV11-2, with D perhaps TRBD2 (7 bases). Per germline, CDR1 SGHAT and CDR2 FQNNGV. CDR3 size: 15 residues. V was cut by 5 bases and J by 5 bases, with 17 bases left in between.

This chain joins TRBV5-1 and TRBJ2-7, with a tentative D call TRBD1 (7 bases). CDR3 length: 15 amino acids. Trimming cost V 3 bases and J 6 bases, with 19 bases left between them. Germline V gene sequence: CDR1 SGHRS, CDR2 YFSETQ. The CDR3 loop is CASSSDGGQNGEQYF. CDR3 in DNA: TGCGCCAGCAGCTCTGACGGGGGACAGAACGGCGAGCAGTACTTC.

This clonotype has more than one count but fewer than ten. The V and J genes are TRBV20-1 and TRBJ1-6; 8 bases are shared with TRBD1. After removal of 0 bases from V and 8 bases from J, the junction contained 0 bases not matched to a gene. CDR3 length equals 13 residues. Per the germline V gene, CDR1 is DFQATT and CDR2 is SNEGSKA (reference sequence). The CDR3 nucleotides are TGCAGTGCTAGAGACAGGGGGCATTCACCCCTCCACTTT. Amino acid sequence: CSARDRGHSPLHF.

This clonotype was found once. A much more abundant neighbour one base away suggests this may be a read error. J is TRBJ1-5 and V is TRBV7-8; D is unresolved. The CDR3 contains 14 residues. Looked up from germline, CDR1 is SGHVS and CDR2 is FQNEAQ. The V and J ends lost 1 base and 7 bases respectively, with 11 bases between them. In DNA form, the CDR3 reads TGTGCCAGCAGCTTAGGATCAGTTAAACAGCCCCAGCATTTT. This gives the protein CASSLGSVKQPQHF. The full variable domain, in which reference TRBV7-8 and TRBJ1-5 provide the parts outside the CDR3, is GAGVSQSPRYKVAKRGQDVALRCDPISGHVSLFWYQQALGQGPEFLTYFQNEAQLDKSGLPSDRFFAERPEGSVSTLKIQRTQQEDSAVYLCASSLGSVKQPQHFGDGTRLSIL.

This clonotype showed up just once. The rearrangement joins TRBV5-6 to TRBJ2-4; 9 bases fit TRBD2. CDR1 is SGHDT and CDR2 is YYEEEE in the germline V gene. V was clipped by 1 base and J by 6 bases; unmatched bases: 8. The CDR3 length is 16 residues. The CDR3 nucleotides read TGTGCCAGCAGCTTGAGTGGCGGGAGGGCCGGAAACATTCAGTACTTC. Protein: CASSLSGGRAGNIQYF.

This clonotype was picked up many times. The rearrangement uses TRBV7-2 and TRBJ1-4; possibly TRBD1 for D (5 bases). Germline lookup yields CDR1 SGHTA and CDR2 FQGNSA. The V gene lost 1 base and the J gene lost 0 bases, with 12 bases spanning the gap. This CDR3 is 17 amino acids long. The DNA of the CDR3 is TGTGCCAGCAGCTTAGATGGACGAGGGGCAACTAATGAAAAACTGTTTTTT. It translates to CASSLDGRGATNEKLFF.

The chain couples TRBV6-2 or TRBV6-3 to TRBJ2-1; 9 nucleotides align to TRBD2. The CDR3 runs 15 residues. Germline CDR1 reads MNHEY; CDR2 reads SVGEGT. V shed 2 bases and J 5 bases; nucleotides not matched to a gene: 4. The CDR3 DNA reads TGTGCCAGCAGTTACCGATCTAGCGGGAACAATGAGCAGTTCTTC. Translation: CASSYRSSGNNEQFF.

This clonotype was seen a handful of times. The chain is built from TRBV27 and TRBJ1-1, with D perhaps TRBD1 (5 bases). Germline V CDR1 and CDR2: MNHEY, SMNVEV (reference sequence). This CDR3 contains 16 residues. Trimming took off 0 bases at V and 1 base at J, with 12 bases between the two ends. The chain's CDR3 is CASSLSTGPRNTEAFF. The CDR3, as DNA: TGTGCCAGCAGTTTATCGACGGGGCCCCGGAACACTGAAGCTTTCTTT.

This clonotype was seen only a few times. The CDR3 sequence: CASSSALADTQYF. DNA of the CDR3: TGTGCCAGCAGTTCTGCATTAGCAGATACGCAGTATTTT. V usage is TRBV7-7 and J usage is TRBJ2-3; D unresolved. With 6 bases removed from V and 4 bases from J, the gap between germline ends came to 11 bases. The CDR3 runs 13 residues. Per germline, CDR1 SSHAT and CDR2 FNYEAQ (reference sequence).

V usage is TRBV6-5 and J usage is TRBJ1-6, with 8 bases lining up with TRBD1. The germline V gene encodes CDR1 MNHEY and CDR2 SVGAGI. V gave up 6 bases and J gave up 4 bases; unmatched junction bases: 11. This CDR3 has 17 residues. The CDR3 region is CASRRRGDRLYNSPLHF. The CDR3 DNA follows: TGTGCCAGCAGGAGACGCGGGGACAGGCTGTATAATTCACCCCTCCACTTT.

The chain carries TRBV19 and TRBJ1-5; D perhaps matches TRBD1 (5 bases). The length of the CDR3 is 23 residues. Per germline, CDR1 LNHDA and CDR2 SQIVND (reference sequence). Trimming removed 7 bases from V and 0 bases from J, with 37 bases in between. The CDR3 region is CASTPRVQGRFQLPVYSNQPQHF. The CDR3 coding sequence is TGTGCCAGTACTCCGCGGGTGCAGGGAAGGTTTCAGTTACCTGTGTATAGCAATCAGCCCCAGCATTTT.